The source of this T cell receptor (beta chain) is a study of cytomegalovirus exposure and HLA in healthy donors. Study-wide results and caveats: Subsequent analysis showed first-cohort TCR clusters tending to co-occur in about 110 validation repertoires.

Notes on this clone: Its antigen remains unknown.

This CDR3 comprises 13 residues. J was trimmed by 4 bases and V by 6 bases; bases with no gene match: 5. Germline CDR1 MNHEY, CDR2 SMNVEV (reference sequence). Sequenced by immunoSEQ multiplex PCR; TCRdb stores in-frame clones only, minus some. The sample has around 130,000 clones, over 85% seen once. The chain joins TRBV27 to TRBJ2-5; 7 bases match TRBD1. Sequenced material: PBMCs. The TCR originated in a man aged 25 to 40 in good health and CMV-seronegative. CDR3 amino acids: CASRPYRGETQYF. The CDR3 bases are TGTGCCAGCAGACCCTACAGGGGAGAGACCCAGTACTTC.